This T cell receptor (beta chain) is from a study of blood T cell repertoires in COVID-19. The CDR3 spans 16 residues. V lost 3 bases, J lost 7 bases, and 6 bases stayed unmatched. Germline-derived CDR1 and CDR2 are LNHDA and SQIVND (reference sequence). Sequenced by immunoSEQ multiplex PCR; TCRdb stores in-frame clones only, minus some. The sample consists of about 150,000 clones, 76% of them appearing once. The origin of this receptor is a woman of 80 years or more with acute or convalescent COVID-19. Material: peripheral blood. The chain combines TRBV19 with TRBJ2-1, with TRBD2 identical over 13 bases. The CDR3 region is CASSILTSGRRNEQFF. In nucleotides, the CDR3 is TGTGCCAGTAGTATCCTGACTAGCGGGAGGAGAAATGAGCAGTTCTTC.